Included here is one T cell receptor beta chain sequence, with context. These data originate in a study of blood T cell repertoires in COVID-19. Overall study context: T cells, B-cell-depleted T cells, or PBMCs provided the cDNA or gDNA that served as material.

The authors' processing: Quantification of nucleated cells was approximated via reference gene primer amplification. Only in-frame clones appear in the TCRdb table, and some are missing; sequencing was by immunoSEQ multiplex PCR. For V, J and clone size, that table is used; D and trimming come from the DNA. The table lists 3,600 or so clones, around three quarters of them singletons, with 21% in the top ten. This CDR3 comprises 15 residues. V dropped 0 bases and J dropped 4; count of bases not matched to a gene: 6. Germline CDR1 and CDR2: MGHRA and YSYEKL. This sequence originates from a man in his sixties or seventies with active COVID-19. The sample taken for sequencing was peripheral blood. The V and J genes are TRBV4-1 and TRBJ2-7, with 7 nucleotides matching TRBD1. CDR3 sequence reads: CASSQDKNRGYEQYF. CDR3 sequence (DNA): TGCGCCAGCAGCCAAGACAAGAACAGGGGTTACGAGCAGTACTTC.